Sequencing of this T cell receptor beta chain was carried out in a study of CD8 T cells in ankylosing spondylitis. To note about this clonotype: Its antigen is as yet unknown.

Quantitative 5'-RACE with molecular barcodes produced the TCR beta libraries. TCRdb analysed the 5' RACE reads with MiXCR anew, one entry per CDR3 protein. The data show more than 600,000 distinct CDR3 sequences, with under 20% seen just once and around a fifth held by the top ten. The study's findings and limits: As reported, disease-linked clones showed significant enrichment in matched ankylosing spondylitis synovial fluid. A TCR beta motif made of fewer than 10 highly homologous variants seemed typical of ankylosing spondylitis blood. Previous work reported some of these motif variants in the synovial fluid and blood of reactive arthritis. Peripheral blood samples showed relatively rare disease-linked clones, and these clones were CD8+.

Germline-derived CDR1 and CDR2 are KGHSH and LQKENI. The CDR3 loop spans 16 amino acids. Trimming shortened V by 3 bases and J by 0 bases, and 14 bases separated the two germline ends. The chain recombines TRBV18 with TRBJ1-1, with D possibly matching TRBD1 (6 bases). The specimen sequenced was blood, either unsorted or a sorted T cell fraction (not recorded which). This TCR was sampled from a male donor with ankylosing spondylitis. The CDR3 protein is CASSPDMGAVNTEAFF. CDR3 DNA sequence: TGTGCCAGCTCACCTGACATGGGGGCCGTGAACACTGAAGCTTTCTTT.